Below, 28 T cell receptor beta chains from the same sample are listed, as sequenced in a study of blood T cell repertoires in COVID-19. The protocol was immunoSEQ multiplex PCR, while the TCRdb copy is restricted to in-frame clones and leaves out a portion. Of around 30,000 clones listed, less than 95% are singletons. Sequencing was done on a sample of peripheral blood. Receptor source: a man older than 75 with acute or convalescent COVID-19.

The chain couples TRBV19 to TRBJ2-5; D is unclear. The CDR3 loop spans 14 amino acids. CDR1 and CDR2 (germline): LNHDA, SQIVND (reference sequence). Trimming left V 4 bases short and J 5 bases short, with 14 bases between. The CDR3 loop reads CASSSQTPRETQYF. The CDR3 nucleotides read TGTGCCAGTAGTAGCCAAACCCCCCGGGAGACCCAGTACTTC.

The CDR3 spells CASRPNTGTSHLFF. The CDR3 DNA reads as TGTGCCAGCAGACCCAATACCGGGACTAGCCACCTGTTTTTT. This rearrangement joins TRBV2 to TRBJ2-2; 9 bases match TRBD2. The germline CDR1 and CDR2 sequences are SNHLY and FYNNEI. Losses at the gene ends were 6 bases for V and 14 bases for J; bases not matched to a gene: 13. The CDR3 length is 14 residues.

Here the CDR3 reads CASSSRDDTEAFF. The DNA of the CDR3 is TGTGCCAGCTCATCCAGGGATGACACTGAAGCTTTCTTT. The chain carries TRBV18 and TRBJ1-1, with D maybe TRBD1 (5 bases). V was trimmed by 5 bases and J by 3 bases, leaving 10 bases between them. The CDR3 loop spans 13 amino acids. CDR1 and CDR2 (germline): KGHSH, LQKENI.

The genes are TRBV11-2 and TRBJ1-6; TRBD1 agrees at 9 bases. The CDR3 covers 15 residues. Trimming removed 5 bases from V and 7 bases from J; junction bases left unmatched: 6. CDR1 and CDR2 from the germline V gene are SGHAT and FQNNGV. The DNA for the CDR3 is TGTGCCAGCAGCCTTTACAGGGGGCTCAATTCACCCCTCCACTTT. Protein product: CASSLYRGLNSPLHF.

CDR3 sequence reads: CASSLSAMESLHF. The CDR3 DNA follows: TGTGCCAGCAGTTTATCGGCCATGGAGTCCCTCCACTTT. The V gene is TRBV12-3 or TRBV12-4, the J gene TRBJ1-6; D is unclear. CDR3 size: 13 residues. V lost 2 bases to trimming and J lost 14 bases, with 13 bases between them.

The rearrangement uses TRBV27 and TRBJ2-1; D is uncertain. CDR1 and CDR2 (germline): MNHEY, SMNVEV (reference sequence). The CDR3 has 13 amino acids. V dropped 3 bases and J dropped 7 bases, with 10 bases sitting between them. CDR3 coding DNA: TGTGCCAGCAGTTTGGGCTCTTGGAATGAGCAGTTCTTC. Its translation is CASSLGSWNEQFF.

The gene calls are TRBV27 and TRBJ1-4; D remains ambiguous. The germline V gene encodes CDR1 MNHEY and CDR2 SMNVEV (reference sequence). Between the trimmed V and J ends, which lost 5 bases and 8 bases, there was a span of 15 bases. This CDR3 has 14 residues. The CDR3 sequence: CASSLPGGREKLFF. The CDR3 DNA follows: TGTGCCAGCAGTCTCCCGGGAGGTCGGGAAAAACTGTTTTTT. Full variable domain (remainder filled in from reference TRBV27 and TRBJ1-4): EAQVTQNPRYLITVTGKKLTVTCSQNMNHEYMSWYRQDPGLGLRQIYYSMNVEVTDKGDVPEGYKVSRKEKRNFPLILESPSPNQTSLYFCASSLPGGREKLFFGSGTQLSVL.

The CDR3 region has the DNA TGCGCCAGCAGCCCGGGACACACAGGGGTTAATCAGCCCCAGCATTTT. Its translation: CASSPGHTGVNQPQHF. The V and J genes are TRBV4-1 and TRBJ1-5; 7 bases match TRBD1. The trim removed 4 bases at V and 4 bases at J, leaving 10 bases unmatched. The CDR3 totals 16 residues. Germline V gene lookup returns CDR1 MGHRA and CDR2 YSYEKL.

V gene TRBV6-5 combines with J gene TRBJ1-4; no definite D call. The CDR3 runs 12 residues. The germline V gene encodes CDR1 MNHEY and CDR2 SVGAGI. With 11 bases removed from V and 4 bases from J, the gap between germline ends came to 11 bases. This CDR3 is CASGNHNEKLFF. Here the CDR3 DNA reads TGTGCCTCAGGAAACCATAATGAAAAACTGTTTTTT.

The chain recombines TRBV7-7 with TRBJ1-1; maybe TRBD1 (5 bases). V was clipped by 6 bases and J by 5 bases, with 16 bases between them. The CDR3 is made up of 14 amino acids. Germline V lookup: CDR1 SSHAT, CDR2 FNYEAQ (reference sequence). This chain's CDR3 is CASSIIQGETEAFF. As DNA, the CDR3 is TGTGCCAGCAGTATAATCCAGGGTGAAACTGAAGCTTTCTTT. Variable domain in full (rest from reference TRBV7-7 and TRBJ1-1): GAGVSQSPRYKVTKRGQDVTLRCDPISSHATLYWYQQALGQGPEFLTYFNYEAQPDKSGLPSDRFSAERPEGSISTLTIQRTEQRDSAMYRCASSIIQGETEAFFGQGTRLTVV.

The V gene is TRBV12-3 or TRBV12-4, the J gene TRBJ1-5, with D maybe TRBD1 (5 bases). The CDR3 is made up of 13 amino acids. The germline V and J ends were trimmed by 6 bases and 5 bases, with 11 bases remaining between them. The CDR3, as DNA: TGTGCCAGCAGGGGACTACGGGATCAGCCCCAGCATTTT. It translates to CASRGLRDQPQHF.

There are a few counts of this clone. The V call is TRBV7-9, the J call TRBJ2-7; 9 bases line up with TRBD1. Germline trimming cut 5 bases from V and 3 bases from J; bases unmatched to any gene: 5. CDR1 SEHNR and CDR2 FQNEAQ come from the germline V gene (reference sequence). The CDR3 runs to 14 residues. For the CDR3, the DNA is TGTGCCAGCAGCCCGACAGGGGGACGCTACGAGCAGTACTTC. Residues: CASSPTGGRYEQYF.

J is TRBJ1-1 and V is TRBV5-6; D is unclear. CDR3 length: 12 amino acids. V dropped 7 bases and J dropped 0 bases, with 7 bases sitting between them. Germline CDR1 and CDR2: SGHDT and YYEEEE. The CDR3 nucleotides are TGTGCCAGCGGGAGGATGAACACTGAAGCTTTCTTT. Protein sequence: CASGRMNTEAFF.

The chain carries TRBV30 and TRBJ1-5; D is uncertain. The V gene lost 2 bases and the J gene lost 0 bases, with 14 bases spanning the gap. Germline CDR1 reads GTSNPN; CDR2 reads SVGIG (reference sequence). This CDR3 spans 16 amino acids. The CDR3 reads CAWSPTRAISNQPQHF. CDR3 nucleotide sequence: TGTGCCTGGAGTCCTACGAGGGCGATTAGCAATCAGCCCCAGCATTTT.

The genes are TRBV18 and TRBJ1-4, with 9 bases identical to TRBD1. The germline V gene encodes CDR1 KGHSH and CDR2 LQKENI. The ends lost 3 bases at V and 4 bases at J; junction bases unmatched: 6. The CDR3 is made up of 16 amino acids. CDR3 region: CASSPTGGPLNEKLFF. DNA for the CDR3: TGTGCCAGCTCACCGACAGGGGGTCCCCTTAATGAAAAACTGTTTTTT.

This clone was observed a handful of times. The chain uses TRBV6-6 and TRBJ2-7; weak D call: TRBD1 (6 bases). CDR3 length: 12 residues. V was shortened by 5 bases and J by 7 bases, with 12 bases between the two germline ends. The germline V gene has CDR1 MNHNY and CDR2 SVGAGI (reference sequence). The CDR3 DNA sequence: TGTGCCAGCAGTCCTCAGGGGTATGAGCAGTACTTC. This gives the protein CASSPQGYEQYF.

This chain joins TRBV7-2 and TRBJ2-7; D is uncertain. The V gene lost 8 bases and the J gene lost 6 bases, with 11 bases spanning the gap. This CDR3 is built from 11 residues. Per the germline V gene, CDR1 is SGHTA and CDR2 is FQGNSA. This CDR3 is CASAERVEQYF. CDR3 DNA sequence: TGTGCCAGCGCCGAGAGAGTCGAGCAGTACTTC.

The chain couples TRBV12-5 to TRBJ1-5; D gene ambiguous. Germline CDR1 and CDR2: LGHNT and FRNRAP. The V and J ends lost 5 bases and 4 bases respectively, with 12 bases between them. The length of the CDR3 is 14 residues. The CDR3 coding sequence is TGTGCTAGTGGTCCCGGCCCGGGGAATCAGCCCCAGCATTTT. It specifies CASGPGPGNQPQHF.

The chain couples TRBV6-5 to TRBJ2-3, with 8 nucleotides matching TRBD2. This CDR3 comprises 15 residues. Germline V gene data show CDR1 as MNHEY and CDR2 as SVGAGI. V lost 7 bases and J lost 5; bases outside the gene matches: 11. CDR3 DNA: TGTGCCAGCAATCCCACGGGGGGGCCAAGAGATACGCAGTATTTT. Translation: CASNPTGGPRDTQYF.

V gene TRBV7-3 combines with J gene TRBJ2-1; 8 bases agree with TRBD2. The germline V gene encodes CDR1 SGHTA and CDR2 FQGTGA. Losses at the gene ends were 4 bases for V and 0 bases for J; bases not matched to a gene: 5. The CDR3 is 16 amino acids. The CDR3 protein is CASSSNSGASYNEQFF. Here the CDR3 DNA reads TGTGCCAGCAGCTCAAATAGCGGGGCCTCCTACAATGAGCAGTTCTTC.

This sequence joins TRBV5-1 and TRBJ2-4; 8 nucleotides match TRBD2. The germline V gene has CDR1 SGHRS and CDR2 YFSETQ. With 0 bases clipped from V and 7 bases from J, the junction kept 12 bases outside the gene matches. This CDR3 contains 17 residues. Written as DNA, the CDR3 is TGCGCCAGCAGCTTGGGGGCGGGGGGCCAGCAGTTGAACATTCAGTACTTC. It yields the protein CASSLGAGGQQLNIQYF.

The chain links TRBV7-9 to TRBJ1-1; tentatively, D is TRBD1 (5 bases). V lost 5 bases and J 1 base, leaving 11 bases between the germline ends. Germline loops: CDR1 SEHNR, CDR2 FQNEAQ (reference sequence). The CDR3 covers 14 residues. In nucleotides, the CDR3 is TGTGCCAGCAGCCTTGGCGGGGGGAACACTGAAGCTTTCTTT. Its protein is CASSLGGGNTEAFF.

This chain uses TRBV28 with TRBJ1-2, with D unresolved. The V end was cut by 7 bases, the J end by 3 bases, with 9 bases between. CDR3 length: 12 residues. Germline V gene data show CDR1 as MDHEN and CDR2 as SYDVKM. In DNA form, the CDR3 reads TGTGCCAGCACCCCTAGATACTATGGCTACACCTTC. It specifies CASTPRYYGYTF.

This rearrangement joins TRBV18 to TRBJ2-7; possibly TRBD2 for D (5 bases). The CDR3 is 15 amino acids. CDR1 is KGHSH, CDR2 LQKENI, per germline. V was shortened by 3 bases and J by 2 bases, with 14 bases between the two germline ends. The CDR3 spells CASSPGEGKAYEQYF. The CDR3 region has the DNA TGTGCCAGCTCACCTGGAGAGGGTAAGGCCTACGAGCAGTACTTC.

The V gene is TRBV2, the J gene TRBJ1-2, with D uncertain. V dropped 7 bases and J dropped 5 bases, with 11 bases sitting between them. This CDR3 has 12 residues. The germline V gene encodes CDR1 SNHLY and CDR2 FYNNEI. For the CDR3, the DNA is TGTGCCAGCACTGGAGAAGAATATGGCTACACCTTC. It encodes CASTGEEYGYTF.

The chain has TRBV15 and TRBJ2-5, with TRBD1 matching 7 bases. Trimming at V came to 1 base and at J to 3 bases, leaving 2 bases not matched to a gene. The germline gives CDR1 LNHNV, CDR2 YYDKDF (reference sequence). The CDR3 totals 14 residues. CDR3 sequence (DNA): TGTGCCACCAGCAGAGGACAGGGAGAAGAGACCCAGTACTTC. Protein sequence: CATSRGQGEETQYF.

V usage is TRBV6-1 and J usage is TRBJ1-6; 8 bases align to TRBD1. CDR3 length: 16 residues. The V gene end was trimmed by 3 bases and the J gene end by 6 bases; junction bases not matched to a gene: 7. Germline lookup yields CDR1 MNHNS and CDR2 SASEGT. DNA of the CDR3: TGTGCCAGCAGTGACCCCCCGGGACAGGTTAATTCACCCCTCCACTTT. It is translated as CASSDPPGQVNSPLHF.

CDR3 DNA sequence: TGCGCCAGCAGCTTGACAGGGTTCACCGGGGAGCTGTTTTTT. This codes for CASSLTGFTGELFF. V usage is TRBV5-1 and J usage is TRBJ2-2; possible D gene TRBD1, 6 bases. CDR3 length: 14 residues. Per the germline V gene, CDR1 is SGHRS and CDR2 is YFSETQ. The V end was cut by 1 base, the J end by 4 bases, with 8 bases between.